This TCR beta chain was recovered during a study of T cell responses to AZD1222 COVID-19 vaccine. Overall study findings and caveats: Dominant CD4 TCR responses targeted spike regions 160-218 and 743-854. Scientists sampled the repertoires only once the peak T cell response had passed. Just 5 to 7 AZD1222 recipients were seropositive at baseline.

On this clone itself: What it binds is unknown.

Method: immunoSEQ multiplex PCR; TCRdb's copy keeps in-frame clones and lacks some. The sample lists around 99,000 clones, approximately 92% occurring once. Trimming cost V 8 bases and J 2 bases; bases outside gene matches: 9. CDR1 ENHRY and CDR2 SYGVKD come from the germline V gene. The CDR3 contains 16 residues. This clonotype was obtained from an adult who received the AZD1222 COVID-19 vaccine. The sequences come from peripheral blood, collected 28 days after the second AZD1222 dose. V gene TRBV10-3 combines with J gene TRBJ2-5; 12 bases agree with TRBD2. As DNA, the CDR3 is TGTGCCATCCCCCTTCCCGGACTAGCGGGACAAGAGACCCAGTACTTC. Its protein product is CAIPLPGLAGQETQYF.